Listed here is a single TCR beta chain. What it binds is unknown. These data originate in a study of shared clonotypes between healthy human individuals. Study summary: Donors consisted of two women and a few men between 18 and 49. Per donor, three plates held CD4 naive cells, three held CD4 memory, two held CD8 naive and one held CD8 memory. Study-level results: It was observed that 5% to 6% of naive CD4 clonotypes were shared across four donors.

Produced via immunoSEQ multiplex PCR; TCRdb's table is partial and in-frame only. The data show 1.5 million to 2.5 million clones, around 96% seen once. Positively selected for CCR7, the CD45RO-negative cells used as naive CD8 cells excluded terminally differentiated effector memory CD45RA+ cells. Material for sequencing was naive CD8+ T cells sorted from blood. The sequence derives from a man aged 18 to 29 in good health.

Here the CDR3 DNA reads TGTGCCAGCAGCTTTCAGGGGAGGGACACCGGGGAGCTGTTTTTT. Amino acid sequence: CASSFQGRDTGELFF. The rearrangement uses TRBV11-1 and TRBJ2-2; possibly TRBD2 for D (7 bases). The length of the CDR3 is 15 residues. The V and J ends lost 3 bases and 3 bases respectively, with 11 bases between them. Germline V lookup: CDR1 SGHAT, CDR2 FQDESV (reference sequence).